This T cell receptor (beta chain) is drawn from a study of blood T cells in healthy people across ages. A sample-barcoded 5' primer and a J-beta primer mix were used in a second PCR of about 7 to 12 cycles. One entry per CDR3 protein, called by TCRdb with MiXCR from the 5' RACE reads. The sample includes nearly 800,000 distinct CDR3 sequences, more than 20% of them seen just once. Germline lookup yields CDR1 SGHDT and CDR2 YYEEEE. The CDR3 sequence is 11 residues long. Between the trimmed V and J ends, which lost 9 bases and 5 bases, there was a span of 12 bases. These data also featured in a second study, about T cells of mothers and their children.

The sequencing sample was made of blood. This chain uses TRBV5-6 with TRBJ2-7; tentative D call: TRBD1 (6 bases). The clonotype comes from a boy younger than 18 in good health. CDR3 coding DNA: TGTGCCAACAGGGATCTCCACGAGCAGTACTTC. Protein sequence: CANRDLHEQYF.